This is a list of T cell receptor beta chains from one sample in a study of cytomegalovirus exposure and HLA in healthy donors. TCRdb's copy holds only in-frame clones and misses some; the assay was immunoSEQ multiplex PCR. The sample comprises some 120,000 clones, around three quarters of which are singletons, and 5.5% to 8% rests with the top ten. The sequencing sample was made of PBMCs. The receptor source for this set is a woman in her thirties or forties in good health and CMV-seronegative. CDR3s include the opening cysteine and the closing phenylalanine or tryptophan. A D gene is named only where the DNA matches it firmly. Size values are once, few and many counts, or a class for expanded clones, and some rows have none.

J: TRBJ2-1
V: TRBV19
size: -
D: TRBD1
CDR3: CASNYLQGAHNEQFF
DNA: TGTGCCAGTAATTACCTACAGGGGGCTCACAATGAGCAGTTCTTC

J: TRBJ2-2
V: TRBV29-1
size: -
D: TRBD2
CDR3: CSVRGLAGEVTGELFF
DNA: TGCAGCGTTCGCGGTCTAGCGGGAGAAGTGACCGGGGAGCTGTTTTTT

J: TRBJ2-7
V: TRBV7-2
size: -
D: -
CDR3: CASRYGAGTYEQYF
DNA: TGTGCCAGCAGGTACGGGGCGGGGACCTACGAGCAGTACTTC

J: TRBJ2-1
V: TRBV28
size: -
D: TRBD2
CDR3: CASSLPTSGDNEQFF
DNA: TGTGCCAGCAGTTTACCCACTAGCGGGGACAATGAGCAGTTCTTC

J: TRBJ2-1
V: TRBV10-3
size: once
D: TRBD2
CDR3: CAISEQTSGSYNEQFF
DNA: TGTGCCATCAGTGAACAGACTAGCGGGTCTTACAATGAGCAGTTCTTC

J: TRBJ2-7
V: TRBV11-2
size: -
D: -
CDR3: CARRQATHYEQYF
DNA: TGTGCCAGGAGACAGGCTACGCACTACGAGCAGTACTTC

J: TRBJ1-2
V: TRBV27
size: -
D: TRBD1
CDR3: CASSLSWTGFFGYTF
DNA: TGTGCCAGCAGTTTAAGCTGGACAGGGTTCTTTGGCTACACCTTC

J: TRBJ2-2
V: TRBV7-9
size: -
D: -
CDR3: CSSSSGSFTGELFF
DNA: TGTTCCAGCAGCTCGGGATCCTTCACCGGGGAGCTGTTTTTT

J: TRBJ2-7
V: TRBV29-1
size: -
D: TRBD2
CDR3: CSVGLAASYEQYF
DNA: TGCAGCGTTGGACTAGCGGCCTCCTACGAGCAGTACTTC

J: TRBJ2-7
V: TRBV6-5
size: -
D: -
CDR3: CASSEHSYEQYF
DNA: TGTGCCAGCAGTGAACACTCCTACGAGCAGTACTTC

J: TRBJ2-1
V: TRBV28
size: -
D: TRBD2
CDR3: CASSRGGRTNNEQFF
DNA: TGTGCCAGCAGCCGCGGCGGGAGGACGAACAATGAGCAGTTCTTC

J: TRBJ2-7
V: TRBV19
size: -
D: -
CDR3: CASSVGQPGYEQYF
DNA: TGTGCCAGTAGTGTAGGACAGCCCGGCTACGAGCAGTACTTC

J: TRBJ2-1
V: TRBV9
size: -
D: TRBD2
CDR3: CASSHSLAGASSYNEQFF
DNA: TGTGCCAGCAGCCATAGCCTAGCGGGAGCGTCCTCCTACAATGAGCAGTTCTTC

J: TRBJ2-1
V: TRBV14
size: -
D: TRBD2
CDR3: CASSPFSGTINNEQFF
DNA: TGTGCCAGCAGCCCCTTCTCCGGGACTATCAACAATGAGCAGTTCTTC

J: TRBJ2-7
V: TRBV28
size: -
D: TRBD2
CDR3: CASSLWSGKRGEQYF
DNA: TGTGCCAGCAGTTTATGGAGCGGGAAGCGTGGAGAGCAGTACTTC

J: TRBJ2-5
V: TRBV5-1
size: -
D: -
CDR3: CASSLRSFQGNQETQYF
DNA: TGCGCCAGCAGCTTGAGGTCTTTCCAGGGGAACCAAGAGACCCAGTACTTC

J: TRBJ2-4
V: TRBV28
size: once
D: -
CDR3: CASSSLRVEAKNIQYF
DNA: TGTGCCAGCAGTTCTTTGAGGGTTGAGGCCAAAAACATTCAGTACTTC

J: TRBJ1-2
V: TRBV15
size: -
D: -
CDR3: CATSPDRNYGYTF
DNA: TGTGCCACCAGCCCCGACAGGAACTATGGCTACACCTTC

J: TRBJ2-3
V: TRBV5-1
size: -
D: -
CDR3: CASSFIGSTDTRYF
DNA: TGCGCCAGCAGCTTCATTGGGAGCACAGATACGCGGTATTTT

J: TRBJ2-7
V: TRBV28
size: -
D: -
CDR3: CASSSDRSLRGQYF
DNA: TGTGCCAGCAGTTCCGACCGGTCCCTACGAGGGCAGTACTTC

J: TRBJ2-7
V: TRBV7-2
size: -
D: -
CDR3: CATQPPDLGGYEQYF
DNA: TGTGCCACCCAACCGCCCGACTTAGGAGGCTACGAGCAGTACTTC

J: TRBJ1-2
V: TRBV2
size: -
D: -
CDR3: CASSGLGALYGYTF
DNA: TGTGCCAGCAGTGGTCTGGGGGCGCTTTATGGCTACACCTTC

J: TRBJ1-2
V: TRBV18
size: -
D: -
CDR3: CASSPRDGYTF
DNA: TGTGCCAGCTCACCCCGTGATGGCTACACCTTC

J: TRBJ2-6
V: TRBV28
size: once
D: -
CDR3: CASSLRLSGANVLTF
DNA: TGTGCCAGCAGTTTGAGGCTCTCTGGGGCCAACGTCCTGACTTTC

J: TRBJ2-3
V: TRBV5-1
size: few
D: TRBD2
CDR3: CASSLIGTRSNTQYF
DNA: TGCGCCAGCAGCTTGATAGGGACTAGGTCGAATACGCAGTATTTT

J: TRBJ2-1
V: TRBV28
size: -
D: TRBD2
CDR3: CASRPKLAGSVNEQFF
DNA: TGTGCCAGCAGACCGAAACTAGCGGGATCAGTCAATGAGCAGTTCTTC

J: TRBJ1-6
V: TRBV5-1
size: few
D: -
CDR3: CASSLDSPNSPLHF
DNA: TGCGCCAGCAGCTTGGACAGCCCTAATTCACCCCTCCACTTT

J: TRBJ1-3
V: TRBV18
size: -
D: TRBD1
CDR3: CASSPYSAGGLGNTIYF
DNA: TGTGCCAGCTCACCATATTCGGCAGGGGGCCTTGGAAACACCATATATTTT